The 15 T cell receptor beta chains below were found in one sample sequenced in a study of blood T cell repertoires in COVID-19. Method: immunoSEQ multiplex PCR; TCRdb's copy keeps in-frame clones and lacks some. In the table there are roughly 170,000 clones, around 85% of which are singletons. Sequencing was carried out using PBMCs or T cells enriched from blood (not recorded which). These receptors all stem from a woman aged 40 to 55 with acute COVID-19.

This sequence joins TRBV6-5 and TRBJ1-2; D is unclear. Germline assignment: CDR1 MNHEY and CDR2 SVGAGI. Between the trimmed V and J ends, which lost 9 bases and 4 bases, there was a span of 15 bases. CDR3 length equals 13 residues. For the CDR3, the DNA is TGTGCCAGTAGCGGGCGGCGCTCCTATGGCTACACCTTC. It specifies CASSGRRSYGYTF.

The chain is built from TRBV23-1 and TRBJ2-7; 7 bases agree with TRBD2. TRBV23-1 is marked as an open reading frame, function uncertain. The CDR3 loop spans 16 amino acids. Germline trimming cut 4 bases from V and 6 bases from J; bases unmatched to any gene: 15. In DNA, the CDR3 is TGCGCCAGCAGTCGGGCGGCGGGAGAGAAGTATGGCGAGCAGTACGTC. Protein: CASSRAAGEKYGEQYV.

The chain recombines TRBV3-1 (or the pseudogene TRBV3-2) with TRBJ2-3; D unresolved. CDR1 and CDR2 (germline): LGHDT, YNNKEL (reference sequence). The CDR3 sequence is 14 residues long. V lost 1 base and J lost 10, with 15 bases in between. The CDR3 sequence: CASSQVGGSGSQYF. As DNA, the CDR3 is TGTGCCAGCAGCCAAGTCGGTGGATCAGGTTCGCAGTATTTT.

The V call is TRBV11-2, the J call TRBJ1-1; 9 nucleotides line up with TRBD1. V lost 5 bases to trimming and J lost 0 bases; unmatched junction nucleotides: 7. This CDR3 spans 16 amino acids. The germline V gene has CDR1 SGHAT and CDR2 FQNNGV. CDR3 sequence reads: CASSVRDRDMNTEAFF. For the CDR3, the DNA is TGTGCCAGCAGCGTCCGGGACAGGGACATGAACACTGAAGCTTTCTTT.

This clone has only a few counts. V is TRBV6-5 and J is TRBJ2-7; 7 bases fit TRBD1. Germline CDR1 reads MNHEY; CDR2 reads SVGAGI. V trimming: 5 bases; J trimming: 6 bases; junction bases outside the gene matches: 7. The CDR3 is made up of 13 amino acids. For the CDR3, the DNA is TGTGCCAGCAGTAGGGGACAGCCGGCCGAGCAGTACTTC. Translation gives CASSRGQPAEQYF.

This clone was seen just once. This chain joins TRBV9 and TRBJ2-7; the D is unclear. Trimming cost V 0 bases and J 0 bases, with 7 bases left between them. The CDR3 is 14 amino acids. Per germline, CDR1 SGDLS and CDR2 YYNGEE. The CDR3 DNA follows: TGTGCCAGCAGCGTAGAACACCTCTCCTACGAGCAGTACTTC. Amino acids: CASSVEHLSYEQYF.

The chain has TRBV29-1 and TRBJ2-5; 8 bases align to TRBD2. This CDR3 has 13 amino acids. V lost 4 bases, J lost 5 bases, and 6 bases stayed unmatched. The germline V gene has CDR1 SQVTM and CDR2 ANQGSEA. CDR3 residues: CSVVGTSGETQYF. The CDR3 nucleotides read TGCAGCGTTGTTGGGACTAGTGGGGAGACCCAGTACTTC. The whole variable domain, remainder taken from reference TRBV29-1 and TRBJ2-5, is SAVISQKPSRDICQRGTSLTIQCQVDSQVTMMFWYRQQPGQSLTLIATANQGSEATYESGFVIDKFPISRPNLTFSTLTVSNMSPEDSSIYLCSVVGTSGETQYFGPGTRLLVL.

Only one count was recorded for this clone. For the CDR3, the DNA is TGTGCCAGCAGCCAAATTGCGGGAGGGACACTTAGCTCCTACAATGAGCAGTTCTTC. Its translation is CASSQIAGGTLSSYNEQFF. The V gene is TRBV7-8, the J gene TRBJ2-1; 9 nucleotides line up with TRBD2. With 5 bases clipped from V and 0 bases from J, the junction kept 14 bases outside the gene matches. The germline gives CDR1 SGHVS, CDR2 FQNEAQ. CDR3 length: 19 residues.

The rearrangement links TRBV19 to TRBJ1-1; possible D gene TRBD1, 6 bases. The CDR3 is made up of 15 amino acids. Germline loops: CDR1 LNHDA, CDR2 SQIVND (reference sequence). Trimming stripped 2 bases from V and 0 bases from J, with 10 bases between. CDR3 nucleotides: TGTGCCAGTAGTATACAGGGGTTCATGAACACTGAAGCTTTCTTT. Translated: CASSIQGFMNTEAFF.

The gene calls are TRBV3-1 (or the pseudogene TRBV3-2) and TRBJ2-1; 12 positions match TRBD2. The junction had 16 bases not matched to a gene; V was cut back by 4 bases and J by 12 bases. Per germline, CDR1 LGHDT and CDR2 YNNKEL (reference sequence). The CDR3 spans 17 residues. The CDR3 sequence: CASSRSWGTSGPQGQFF. The DNA for the CDR3 is TGTGCCAGCAGCCGATCTTGGGGGACTAGCGGGCCCCAGGGGCAGTTCTTC.

V is TRBV7-2 and J is TRBJ1-2; D gene unclear. V was shortened by 1 base and J by 3 bases, with 12 bases between the two germline ends. CDR3 size: 15 residues. CDR1 SGHTA and CDR2 FQGNSA come from the germline V gene. As DNA, the CDR3 is TGTGCCAGCAGCTTAGGGGCAGGTTTGGACTATGGCTACACCTTC. It yields the protein CASSLGAGLDYGYTF.

This clone was observed a handful of times. V usage is TRBV9 and J usage is TRBJ2-1, with 7 bases matching TRBD2. Losses at the gene ends were 5 bases for V and 0 bases for J; bases not matched to a gene: 8. Looked up from germline, CDR1 is SGDLS and CDR2 is YYNGEE. The CDR3 totals 16 residues. The CDR3 is CASSAKRGGSYNEQFF. The CDR3 DNA reads TGTGCCAGCAGTGCTAAGCGGGGAGGCTCCTACAATGAGCAGTTCTTC. Together with reference TRBV9 and TRBJ2-1, the CDR3 gives the full variable domain: DSGVTQTPKHLITATGQRVTLRCSPRSGDLSVYWYQQSLDQGLQFLIQYYNGEERAKGNILERFSAQQFPDLHSELNLSSLELGDSALYFCASSAKRGGSYNEQFFGPGTRLTVL.

A single count supports this clone. V is TRBV27 and J is TRBJ2-1; TRBD2 matches at 12 bases. The ends lost 5 bases at V and 7 bases at J; junction bases unmatched: 9. The CDR3 contains 16 residues. Germline-derived CDR1 and CDR2 are MNHEY and SMNVEV (reference sequence). The CDR3 nucleotides are TGTGCCAGCAGTATCACGGGACTAGCGGGTCCTAATGAGCAGTTCTTC. Its translation is CASSITGLAGPNEQFF.

This clone was seen a single time. This chain connects TRBV5-4 to TRBJ1-1; TRBD1 is a possible D gene (5 bases). V was trimmed by 0 bases and J by 7 bases, leaving 16 bases between them. The germline V gene has CDR1 SGHNT and CDR2 YYREEE (reference sequence). CDR3 size: 15 residues. CDR3 protein: CASSLDFGGLIEAFF. For the CDR3, the DNA is TGTGCCAGCAGCTTGGATTTCGGGGGTTTAATTGAAGCTTTCTTT.

This clone was seen many times. This chain joins TRBV6-5 and TRBJ2-3; D is possibly TRBD2 (6 bases). The CDR3 has 15 amino acids. V lost 3 bases to trimming and J lost 0 bases, with 10 bases between them. CDR1 and CDR2 (germline): MNHEY, SVGAGI. The CDR3 reads CASSYGTYSTDTQYF. The CDR3 region has the DNA TGTGCCAGCAGTTATGGGACTTATAGCACAGATACGCAGTATTTT.